The sequence of this T cell receptor beta chain was determined in a study of Ad26.COV2.S vaccination and SARS-CoV-2 variants. TCRdb's table, derived via immunoSEQ multiplex PCR, lists solely in-frame clones and lacks some. The table shows 6,500 to 8,000 clones, with 84% occurring only once. CDR3 size: 14 residues. CDR1 and CDR2 (germline): SGHTA, FQGNSA. V lost 3 bases and J lost 0, with 6 bases in between. Concerning this clone itself: Its antigen is still unknown.

Study-level findings and limits: Substantial breadth in spike-specific CD8+ and CD4+ T cell responses was reportedly seen after vaccination. Similar non-spike TCR breadth was observed in recipients of vaccine and of placebo. Placebo recipients trailed vaccine recipients in spike-specific TCR breadth. Overall T cell responses may have been underestimated by the analyses of TCR breadth and depth.

The rearrangement links TRBV7-2 to TRBJ1-3; D not resolved. Sequencing was performed on peripheral blood, taken after recovery from COVID-19. The TCR was taken from a human donor who had recovered from COVID-19. Here the CDR3 reads CASSLQFSGNTIYF. Here the CDR3 DNA reads TGTGCCAGCAGCTTGCAGTTCTCTGGAAACACCATATATTTT.